Listed below are T cell receptor beta chains from one sample, sequenced in a study of T cell repertoires in cytomegalovirus infection. Their antigen targets remain unknown. MiXCR, run by TCRdb on the reads, gives a single entry per CDR3 protein. Of roughly 350,000 distinct CDR3 sequences in the sample, around a third are singletons; the top ten hold less than 15%. This sample comprised cultured PBMCs, obtained from culture after CMV antigen stimulation. These receptors were taken from a human donor in good health (CMV status not recorded). Some clones in this sample may be carry-over from other donors' samples. The CDR3 runs from the conserved cysteine through the conserved F or W. The order of the fields is V gene, clone size, D gene, J gene, CDR3 protein, CDR3 DNA. A D gene is named only where the DNA matches it firmly. Size is omitted from some rows. Given values are once, few, many or a class for expanded clones.

V gene: TRBV7-2
clone size: few
D gene: TRBD2
J gene: TRBJ2-1
CDR3 protein: CASSFLAGRINEQFF
CDR3 DNA: TGTGCCAGCAGCTTTTTAGCGGGGAGAATCAATGAGCAGTTCTTC

V gene: TRBV7-2
clone size: few
D gene: .
J gene: TRBJ2-3
CDR3 protein: CASSLNRLGPTDTQYF
CDR3 DNA: TGTGCCAGCAGCTTAAATCGCCTCGGGCCCACAGATACGCAGTATTTT

V gene: TRBV7-2
clone size: .
D gene: .
J gene: TRBJ2-3
CDR3 protein: CASSLAHSQADTQYF
CDR3 DNA: TGTGCCAGCAGCTTAGCACACAGCCAGGCAGATACGCAGTATTTT

V gene: TRBV7-9
clone size: .
D gene: .
J gene: TRBJ2-1
CDR3 protein: CASSLATAGRKNEQFF
CDR3 DNA: TGTGCCAGCAGCTTAGCGACCGCGGGAAGGAAGAATGAGCAGTTCTTC

V gene: TRBV9
clone size: .
D gene: TRBD1
J gene: TRBJ1-4
CDR3 protein: CASSVTGEHNEKLFF
CDR3 DNA: TGTGCCAGCAGCGTGACAGGGGAACATAATGAAAAACTGTTTTTT

V gene: TRBV7-2
clone size: .
D gene: TRBD1
J gene: TRBJ1-5
CDR3 protein: CASSLAGQGVHQPQHF
CDR3 DNA: TGTGCCAGCAGCTTAGCGGGACAGGGGGTCCATCAGCCCCAGCATTTT

V gene: TRBV4-1
clone size: .
D gene: .
J gene: TRBJ1-2
CDR3 protein: CASSQLLALNYGYTF
CDR3 DNA: TGCGCCAGCAGCCAATTGTTGGCCCTTAACTATGGCTACACCTTC

V gene: TRBV7-9
clone size: few
D gene: .
J gene: TRBJ1-1
CDR3 protein: CASSPPGGGRTEAFF
CDR3 DNA: TGTGCCAGCAGCCCCCCAGGAGGAGGAAGGACTGAAGCTTTCTTT

V gene: TRBV19
clone size: .
D gene: .
J gene: TRBJ1-5
CDR3 protein: CASSISVTEYSNQPQHF
CDR3 DNA: TGTGCCAGTAGTATTTCTGTGACAGAGTATAGCAATCAGCCCCAGCATTTT

V gene: TRBV19
clone size: .
D gene: .
J gene: TRBJ2-1
CDR3 protein: CASSLKGLAVSSYNEQFF
CDR3 DNA: TGTGCCAGTAGTTTAAAAGGACTCGCTGTTAGCTCCTACAATGAGCAGTTCTTC

V gene: TRBV19
clone size: few
D gene: .
J gene: TRBJ1-6
CDR3 protein: CASSTGLTGTLHF
CDR3 DNA: TGTGCCAGTAGTACCGGACTTACGGGGACCCTCCACTTT

V gene: TRBV7-2
clone size: .
D gene: TRBD1
J gene: TRBJ2-5
CDR3 protein: CASTTGGGETQYF
CDR3 DNA: TGTGCCAGCACGACAGGGGGAGGGGAGACCCAGTACTTC

V gene: TRBV29-1
clone size: once
D gene: TRBD1
J gene: TRBJ2-2
CDR3 protein: CSVGGTGGHSGELFF
CDR3 DNA: TGCAGCGTTGGGGGAACAGGGGGTCATAGCGGGGAGCTGTTTTTT

V gene: TRBV28
clone size: .
D gene: .
J gene: TRBJ2-1
CDR3 protein: CASSLNRLLRFF
CDR3 DNA: TGTGCCAGCAGTTTAAACCGGTTATTACGGTTCTTC

V gene: TRBV5-1
clone size: few
D gene: .
J gene: TRBJ2-5
CDR3 protein: CASSSFAGSETQYF
CDR3 DNA: TGCGCCAGCAGTTCTTTCGCAGGGTCGGAGACCCAGTACTTC

V gene: TRBV28
clone size: few
D gene: TRBD2
J gene: TRBJ2-3
CDR3 protein: CASSQREDYTDTQYF
CDR3 DNA: TGTGCCAGCAGTCAGCGGGAGGACTACACAGATACGCAGTATTTT

V gene: TRBV7-2
clone size: .
D gene: TRBD2
J gene: TRBJ2-1
CDR3 protein: CASRLAGVRYNEQFF
CDR3 DNA: TGTGCCAGCAGACTAGCGGGAGTTCGCTACAATGAGCAGTTCTTC

V gene: TRBV12-3/TRBV12-4
clone size: .
D gene: .
J gene: TRBJ1-5
CDR3 protein: CASKPGTLSFQPQHF
CDR3 DNA: TGTGCCAGCAAACCAGGGACACTTTCATTTCAGCCCCAGCATTTT

V gene: TRBV7-6
clone size: .
D gene: TRBD2
J gene: TRBJ2-3
CDR3 protein: CASSSSGSSTDTQYF
CDR3 DNA: TGTGCCAGCAGCTCTAGCGGGAGTTCTACAGATACGCAGTATTTT